This T cell receptor beta chain was obtained from a study of vaccination and CD4 T cells after COVID-19. This clonotype has a handful of counts. Its matching antigen is unknown. As for time point: late sampling 161 to 241 days after vaccination in three convalescent patients. Treatment noted: roughly 11-day PBMC culture with coronavirus spike peptide pools or control peptides (ViraFEST assay). J lost 5 bases, V lost 3 bases, and 7 bases had no gene match. Germline loops: CDR1 SNHLY, CDR2 FYNNEI. The CDR3 has 17 residues. The Oncomine TCR Beta short-read assay was applied to DNA of cultured CD4+ T cells. TCRdb analysed the PCR reads with MiXCR anew, one entry per CDR3 protein. The sample lists about 20,000 distinct CDR3 sequences, approximately 38% occurring once.

The chain carries TRBV2 and TRBJ2-5; 15 bases are a match to TRBD2. This sequence was found in a human donor who had recovered from COVID-19. Sequencing used CD4+ T cells from blood, cultured in vitro, obtained about 7 months after SARS-CoV-2 vaccination. The CDR3 loop reads CASSESGLAGGWETQYF. The CDR3 nucleotides are TGTGCCAGCAGTGAGAGTGGACTAGCGGGGGGGTGGGAGACCCAGTACTTC.